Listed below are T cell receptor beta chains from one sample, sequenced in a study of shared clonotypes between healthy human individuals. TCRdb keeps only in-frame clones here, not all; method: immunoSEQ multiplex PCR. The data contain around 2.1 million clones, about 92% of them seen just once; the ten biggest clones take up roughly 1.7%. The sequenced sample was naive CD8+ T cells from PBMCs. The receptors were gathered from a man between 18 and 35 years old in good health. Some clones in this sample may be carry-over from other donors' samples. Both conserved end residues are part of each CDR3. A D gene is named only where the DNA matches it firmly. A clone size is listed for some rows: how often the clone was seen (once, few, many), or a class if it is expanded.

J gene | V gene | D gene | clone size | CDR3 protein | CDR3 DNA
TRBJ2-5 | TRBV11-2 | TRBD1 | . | CASSLGTGTRQETQYF | TGTGCCAGCAGCTTGGGGACAGGGACGAGACAAGAGACCCAGTACTTC
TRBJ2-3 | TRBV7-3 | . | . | CASSSGDSPPDTQYF | TGTGCCAGCAGCTCGGGGGACTCTCCCCCAGATACGCAGTATTTT
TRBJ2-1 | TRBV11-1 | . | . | CASSPIQAHDEQFF | TGTGCCAGCAGCCCCATCCAGGCACACGATGAGCAGTTCTTC
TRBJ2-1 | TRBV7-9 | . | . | CASGETVPEQFF | TGTGCCAGCGGCGAAACAGTCCCGGAGCAGTTCTTC
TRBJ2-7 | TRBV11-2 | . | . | CASSLLSEQYF | TGTGCCAGCAGCTTATTGAGCGAGCAGTACTTC
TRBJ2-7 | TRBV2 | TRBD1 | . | CASQSTEDRVYEQYF | TGTGCCAGCCAGAGCACGGAGGACAGGGTCTACGAGCAGTACTTC
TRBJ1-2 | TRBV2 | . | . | CASSDNRDYGYTF | TGTGCCAGCAGTGACAACAGGGACTATGGCTACACCTTC
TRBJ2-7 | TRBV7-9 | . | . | CASSFSPGEQYF | TGTGCCAGCAGCTTTTCCCCGGGAGAGCAGTACTTC
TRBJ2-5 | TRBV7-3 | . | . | CASSLLLASETDQETQYF | TGTGCCAGCAGCTTGCTTTTGGCTAGCGAGACAGACCAAGAGACCCAGTACTTC
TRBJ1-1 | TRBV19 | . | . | CASSIAQPFMNTEAFF | TGTGCCAGTAGTATAGCGCAGCCTTTCATGAACACTGAAGCTTTCTTT
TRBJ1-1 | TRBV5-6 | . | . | CASSFGRGRDTEAFF | TGTGCCAGCAGCTTTGGAAGGGGCAGGGACACTGAAGCTTTCTTT
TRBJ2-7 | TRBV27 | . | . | CASSLLTGSGEQYF | TGTGCCAGCAGTTTATTGACGGGATCAGGCGAGCAGTACTTC
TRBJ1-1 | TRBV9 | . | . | CASSDREKGFGAFF | TGTGCCAGCAGCGACAGGGAAAAAGGATTCGGAGCTTTCTTT
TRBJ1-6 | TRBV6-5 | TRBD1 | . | CASSWGGAGGGTPLHF | TGTGCCAGCAGTTGGGGAGGGGCAGGGGGCGGAACACCCCTCCACTTT
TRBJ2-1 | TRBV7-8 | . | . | CASSLVALSSYNEQFF | TGTGCCAGCAGCTTAGTTGCGTTAAGCTCCTACAATGAGCAGTTCTTC
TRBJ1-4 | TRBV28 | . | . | CASSRTATNEKLFF | TGTGCCAGCAGCCGAACCGCAACTAATGAAAAACTGTTTTTT
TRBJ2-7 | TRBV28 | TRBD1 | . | CASSFPDRAYEQYF | TGTGCCAGCAGTTTCCCGGACAGGGCATACGAGCAGTACTTC
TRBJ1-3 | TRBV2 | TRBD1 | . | CASSEAFVQGLNTIYF | TGTGCCAGCAGTGAAGCTTTCGTACAGGGGTTAAACACCATATATTTT
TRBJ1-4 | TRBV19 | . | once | CASISDSYGEKLFF | TGTGCCAGTATCTCGGACTCCTACGGGGAAAAACTGTTTTTT
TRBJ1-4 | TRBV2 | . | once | CASEAQGIEKLFF | TGTGCCAGCGAAGCTCAGGGGATTGAAAAACTGTTTTTT
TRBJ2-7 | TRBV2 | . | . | CASSELPGPYEQYF | TGTGCCAGCAGTGAACTGCCAGGGCCCTACGAGCAGTACTTC
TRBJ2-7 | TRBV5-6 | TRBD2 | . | CASSLGSGPREGQYF | TGTGCCAGCAGCTTGGGATCAGGTCCCCGGGAGGGGCAGTACTTC
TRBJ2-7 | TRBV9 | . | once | CASSEGRGRDEQYF | TGTGCCAGCAGCGAGGGGAGGGGGCGCGACGAGCAGTACTTC
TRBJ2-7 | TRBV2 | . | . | CASARIPYEQYF | TGTGCCAGCGCGAGGATACCCTACGAGCAGTACTTC
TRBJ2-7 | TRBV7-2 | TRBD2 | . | CASSILAGGPGEQYF | TGTGCCAGCAGCATCCTAGCGGGAGGGCCGGGCGAGCAGTACTTC
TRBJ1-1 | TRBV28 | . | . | CASSLSGGSGTEAFF | TGTGCCAGCAGTTTATCGGGGGGTTCGGGCACTGAAGCTTTCTTT
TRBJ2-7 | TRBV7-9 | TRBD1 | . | CASGLPDRASYEQYF | TGTGCCAGCGGCCTTCCCGACAGGGCCTCCTACGAGCAGTACTTC
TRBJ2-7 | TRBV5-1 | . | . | CASSQSREQYF | TGCGCCAGCAGCCAATCACGCGAGCAGTACTTC
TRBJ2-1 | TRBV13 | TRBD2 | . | CASIPAGTRLNEQFF | TGTGCCAGCATCCCTGCGGGGACTAGACTAAATGAGCAGTTCTTC
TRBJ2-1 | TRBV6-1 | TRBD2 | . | CASSLTSYANEQFF | TGTGCCAGTTCGTTGACTAGCTATGCGAATGAGCAGTTCTTC
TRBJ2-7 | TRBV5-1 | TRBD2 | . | CASSPASGRVSYEQYF | TGCGCCAGCAGCCCCGCTAGCGGGAGGGTGTCCTACGAGCAGTACTTC
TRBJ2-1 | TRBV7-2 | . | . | CASSPLGGYEQFF | TGTGCCAGCAGCCCTCTGGGGGGATATGAGCAGTTCTTC
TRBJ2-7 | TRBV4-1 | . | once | CASSQEPRGTYEQYF | TGCGCCAGCAGCCAAGAACCCCGGGGAACCTACGAGCAGTACTTC
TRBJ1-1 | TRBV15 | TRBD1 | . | CATSSGGGNTEAFF | TGTGCCACCAGCTCGGGAGGGGGCAACACTGAAGCTTTCTTT
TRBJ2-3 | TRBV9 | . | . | CASSEGDTSYTDTQYF | TGTGCCAGCAGCGAAGGGGACACAAGCTACACAGATACGCAGTATTTT
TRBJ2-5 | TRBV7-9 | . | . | CASSFRPPAGETQYF | TGTGCCAGCAGCTTTCGACCCCCGGCGGGAGAGACCCAGTACTTC
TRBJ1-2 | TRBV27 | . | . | CASSAGPLVYGYTF | TGTGCCAGCAGTGCCGGCCCTCTGGTCTATGGCTACACCTTC
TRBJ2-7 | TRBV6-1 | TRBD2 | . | CASSLLAGKYEQYF | TGTGCCAGCAGTTTACTAGCGGGAAAGTACGAGCAGTACTTC
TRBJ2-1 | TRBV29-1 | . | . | CSVPAGSSYNEQFF | TGCAGCGTCCCAGCGGGTAGCTCCTACAATGAGCAGTTCTTC
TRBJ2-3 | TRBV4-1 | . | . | CASSQGLGTYPSTDTQYF | TGCGCCAGCAGCCAAGGCTTAGGGACTTACCCTAGCACAGATACGCAGTATTTT
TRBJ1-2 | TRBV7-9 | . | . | CASSLAGAPTNYGYTF | TGTGCCAGCAGCTTAGCGGGGGCACCTACTAACTATGGCTACACCTTC